The T cell receptor (beta chain) under discussion was sequenced for a study of T cell repertoires in cytomegalovirus infection. Study conclusions and caveats: CMV carriers with the relevant HLA were identified by cumulative public TCR beta family frequency.

TCRdb used MiXCR to reprocess the reads, holding one entry per CDR3 protein. Among around 47,000 distinct CDR3 sequences, about 18% were seen once, and the ten largest hold just under 80%. V gave up 2 bases and J gave up 4 bases, with 17 bases separating them. Germline V gene data show CDR1 as MNHEY and CDR2 as SVGAGI. The CDR3 has 16 residues. To note about this clonotype: Its matching antigen is unknown.

The clonotype comes from a human donor in good health (CMV status not recorded). Some clones in this sample may be carry-over from other donors' samples. The chain joins TRBV6-5 to TRBJ2-5; no reliable D call. This material consisted of CD8+ T cells from cultured PBMCs, taken from culture after CMV antigen stimulation. CDR3 sequence (DNA): TGTGCCAGCAGTTACCACTTGGACGGCTCTCCAGAGACCCAGTACTTC. Encoded protein: CASSYHLDGSPETQYF.